Shown below are 5 T cell receptor beta chains from a single sample sequenced in a study of blood T cell repertoires in COVID-19. Using immunoSEQ multiplex PCR, the repertoire was profiled, and TCRdb retains in-frame clones only, with some absent. The table lists over 65,000 clones, around 78% of them singletons. Sequencing was carried out using peripheral blood. The receptors originated from a man between 60 and 70 years old with COVID-19, enrolled during active disease.

The gene calls are TRBV6-5 and TRBJ1-4; D may be TRBD1 (6 bases). The CDR3 consists of 14 residues. Germline V gene lookup returns CDR1 MNHEY and CDR2 SVGAGI. V was shortened by 2 bases and J by 8 bases, with 12 bases between the two germline ends. The chain's CDR3 is CASSYKGQSEKLFF. The CDR3 DNA reads as TGTGCCAGCAGTTACAAGGGACAAAGCGAAAAACTGTTTTTT.

The rearrangement joins TRBV5-1 to TRBJ1-4, with TRBD1 as a possible D gene (6 bases). The CDR3 consists of 15 residues. From germline, CDR1 is SGHRS and CDR2 YFSETQ. V lost 2 bases, J lost 6 bases, and 14 bases lay in between. The CDR3 spells CASSFQQGRDEKLFF. In nucleotides, the CDR3 is TGCGCCAGCAGCTTCCAACAGGGTCGAGATGAAAAACTGTTTTTT.

This clone showed up just a few times. The V call is TRBV9, the J call TRBJ2-2, with TRBD1 matching 7 bases. J was trimmed by 7 bases and V by 7 bases; bases with no gene match: 13. This CDR3 region has 15 residues. Per germline, CDR1 SGDLS and CDR2 YYNGEE. For the CDR3, the DNA is TGTGCCAGCGGGACAGCGAACCGTCCGGTCGGGGAGCTGTTTTTT. Translating it yields CASGTANRPVGELFF. Full variable domain (rest looked up from reference TRBV9 and TRBJ2-2): DSGVTQTPKHLITATGQRVTLRCSPRSGDLSVYWYQQSLDQGLQFLIQYYNGEERAKGNILERFSAQQFPDLHSELNLSSLELGDSALYFCASGTANRPVGELFFGEGSRLTVL.

The genes are TRBV14 and TRBJ2-3; D is possibly TRBD2 (7 bases). The V gene lost 4 bases and the J gene lost 1 base, with 12 bases spanning the gap. The germline V gene encodes CDR1 SGHDN and CDR2 FVKESK. The CDR3 is 15 amino acids. CDR3 in amino acids: CASSRIGGGTDTQYF. The CDR3 DNA follows: TGTGCCAGCAGCCGAATAGGGGGGGGCACAGATACGCAGTATTTT.

J is TRBJ2-3 and V is TRBV5-5; 9 positions agree with TRBD2. The germline CDR1 and CDR2 sequences are SGHKS and YYEKEE (reference sequence). The junction had 7 bases not matched to a gene; V was cut back by 3 bases and J by 2 bases. The CDR3 contains 16 residues. In DNA form, the CDR3 reads TGTGCCAGCAGCTGGCGTTTAGCGGGGGACACAGATACGCAGTATTTT. Translated: CASSWRLAGDTDTQYF.